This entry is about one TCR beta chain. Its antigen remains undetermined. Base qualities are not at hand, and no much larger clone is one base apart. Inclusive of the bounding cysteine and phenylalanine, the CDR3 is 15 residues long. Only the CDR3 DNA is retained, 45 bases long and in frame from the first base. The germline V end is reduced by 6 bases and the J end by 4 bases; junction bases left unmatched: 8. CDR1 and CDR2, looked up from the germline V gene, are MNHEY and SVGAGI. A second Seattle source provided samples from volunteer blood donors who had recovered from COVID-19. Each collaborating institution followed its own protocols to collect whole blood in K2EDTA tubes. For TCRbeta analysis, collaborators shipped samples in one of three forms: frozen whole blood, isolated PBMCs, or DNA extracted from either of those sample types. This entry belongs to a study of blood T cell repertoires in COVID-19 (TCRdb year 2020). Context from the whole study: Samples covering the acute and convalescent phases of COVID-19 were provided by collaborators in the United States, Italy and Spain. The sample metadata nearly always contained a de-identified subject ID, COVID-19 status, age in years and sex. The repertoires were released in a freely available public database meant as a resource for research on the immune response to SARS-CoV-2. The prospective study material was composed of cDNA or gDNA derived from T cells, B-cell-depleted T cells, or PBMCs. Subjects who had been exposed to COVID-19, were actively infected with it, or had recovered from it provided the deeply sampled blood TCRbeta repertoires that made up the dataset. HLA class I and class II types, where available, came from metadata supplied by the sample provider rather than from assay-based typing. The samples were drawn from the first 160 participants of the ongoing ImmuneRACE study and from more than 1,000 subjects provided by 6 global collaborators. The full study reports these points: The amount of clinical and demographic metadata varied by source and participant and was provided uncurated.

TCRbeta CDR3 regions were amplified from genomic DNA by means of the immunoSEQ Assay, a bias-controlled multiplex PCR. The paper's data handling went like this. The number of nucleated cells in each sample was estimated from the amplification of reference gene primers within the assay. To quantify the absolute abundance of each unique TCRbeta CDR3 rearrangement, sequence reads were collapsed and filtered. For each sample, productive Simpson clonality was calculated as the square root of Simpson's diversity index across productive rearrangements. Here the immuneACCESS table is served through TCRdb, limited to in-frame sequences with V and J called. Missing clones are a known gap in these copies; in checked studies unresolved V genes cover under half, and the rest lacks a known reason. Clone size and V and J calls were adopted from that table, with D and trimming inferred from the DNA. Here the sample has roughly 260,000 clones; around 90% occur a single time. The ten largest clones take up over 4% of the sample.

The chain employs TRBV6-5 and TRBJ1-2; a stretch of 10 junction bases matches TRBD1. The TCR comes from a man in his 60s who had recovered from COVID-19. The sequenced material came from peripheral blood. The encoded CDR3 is CASRPPGQGFYGYTF. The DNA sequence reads TGTGCCAGCAGACCCCCGGGACAGGGGTTCTATGGCTACACCTTC.